This TCR beta chain was identified during a study of blood T cells in healthy people across ages. Researchers report isolating at least 7 million PBMCs per sample. Study-wide points: CMV status of donors was not determined, possibly confounding expanded clonotype changes. Because sorting was not performed, PBMCs prevented conclusive naive versus antigen-experienced comparison.

Regarding this clonotype: Antigen specificity is unknown.

For the second PCR, which ran for about 6 to 12 cycles, a sample-barcoded 5' primer and a J-beta primer mix were used. TCRdb re-derived calls from the 5' RACE reads in MiXCR, one entry per CDR3 protein. The sample includes more than 1,400,000 distinct CDR3 sequences, 35% to 45% of them seen just once. Sequenced sample: blood. The source of this sequence is a woman in her late teens or twenties in good health.

CDR3 in amino acids: CASSELPTGPPTDTQYF. DNA of the CDR3: TGTGCCAGCAGTGAGCTCCCTACAGGGCCCCCCACAGATACGCAGTATTTT. This chain connects TRBV6-1 to TRBJ2-3, with TRBD1 as a possible D gene (6 bases). V shed 3 bases and J shed 2 bases, with 18 bases lying between them. Germline lookup yields CDR1 MNHNS and CDR2 SASEGT. The CDR3 loop spans 17 amino acids.